This T cell receptor beta chain is drawn from a study of graft-versus-host responses after intestinal transplantation. Study results and caveats: There were GvH clones found in recipient marrow, and some of them appeared first in ileum or blood. Graft-donor T cell macrochimerism in patients accompanied high graft-versus-host to host-versus-graft clonal ratios in allografts. Early post-transplant declines in HvG were associated with peak levels of circulating GvH clones.

Concerning this clone itself: Its antigen is still unknown.

The CDR3 length is 14 residues. Germline CDR1 is LNHDA and CDR2 is SQIVND (reference sequence). V lost 4 bases and J lost 6; bases outside the gene matches: 5. This table comes from immunoSEQ multiplex PCR, and its TCRdb copy is limited to in-frame clones, with some not included. This table holds about 120,000 clones, about nine tenths found once. Sequences were derived from unstimulated CD4+ T cells sorted from spleen or lymph node cells, sampled before intestinal transplant. V is TRBV19 and J is TRBJ1-5; TRBD1 matches 8 bases. This TCR came from a human donor who received an intestinal transplant. CDR3 in DNA: TGTGCCAGTAGTACCCGGACAGGGTTTCAGCCCCAGCATTTT. Translated, it gives CASSTRTGFQPQHF.